This T cell receptor beta chain comes out of a study of blood T cell repertoires in COVID-19. Across the study: Acute-phase and convalescent COVID-19 samples originated in the United States, Italy and Spain.

In the original analysis: Reference gene primers were amplified, and this amplification served to estimate nucleated cell counts. Profiled with immunoSEQ multiplex PCR; TCRdb holds only in-frame clones, not every one. D and trimming were read from the DNA, whereas the V and J calls and clone size are those reported in that table. The sample gives about 28,000 clones, around nine tenths of which show up once; 15% to 20% is in the top ten. Germline V lookup: CDR1 SGHRS, CDR2 YFSETQ. The V gene lost 6 bases and the J gene lost 5 bases, with 15 bases spanning the gap. CDR3 length: 14 residues. The sample was peripheral blood. The rearrangement uses TRBV5-1 and TRBJ2-1; TRBD1 might be the D (6 bases). The source of this sequence is a human donor in a cohort sampled during active COVID-19. The CDR3 is CASTRQSGDNEQFF. DNA for the CDR3: TGCGCCAGCACTAGACAGTCAGGGGACAATGAGCAGTTCTTC.